These 6 T cell receptor beta chains were sequenced from one sample in a study of T-cell reconstitution after alpha-beta-depleted transplantation in children. Researchers prepared the TCRbeta library using unique molecular identifiers, the study reports. TCRdb itself ran the PCR reads through MiXCR, one entry per CDR3 protein. This table has 800,000 to 1,000,000 distinct CDR3 sequences, 25% to 35% appearing once. The sample here was PBMCs, mostly from graft donor cells, taken 360 days after TCRalphabeta/CD19-depleted stem cell transplant. The receptor source for this set is a boy in the first two years of life who had a stem cell transplant for SCID, so the T cells may come from the graft donor.

This clonotype was observed a few times. V and J are TRBV2 and TRBJ2-3; D is ambiguous. Trimming took off 0 bases at V and 4 bases at J, with 11 bases between the two ends. From germline, CDR1 is SNHLY and CDR2 FYNNEI. The CDR3 is made up of 15 amino acids. The DNA of the CDR3 is TGTGCCAGCAGTGAAGCGGATACCGCTTCAGATACGCAGTATTTT. It encodes CASSEADTASDTQYF.

The V and J genes are TRBV6-5 and TRBJ2-1; the match to TRBD2 covers 9 bases. CDR1 is MNHEY, CDR2 SVGAGI, per germline. Trimming took 5 bases from V and 13 from J; bases not matched to a gene: 3. CDR3 length equals 11 residues. CDR3 DNA sequence: TGTGCCAGCAGTAGCGGGGGGCCCCAGTTCTTC. It encodes CASSSGGPQFF.

The CDR3 coding sequence is TGCAGTGCGACCGTCCAAGGGGCTATCTCCTACAATGAGCAGTTCTTC. It specifies CSATVQGAISYNEQFF. The V call is TRBV20-1, the J call TRBJ2-1, with D perhaps matching TRBD1 (5 bases). In germline, CDR1 is DFQATT, CDR2 SNEGSKA (reference sequence). The germline V and J ends were trimmed by 6 bases and 0 bases, with 18 bases remaining between them. The CDR3 runs to 16 residues.

The V and J genes are TRBV6-2 or TRBV6-3 and TRBJ1-5; D is perhaps TRBD1 (5 bases). The CDR3 is 14 amino acids. V shed 4 bases and J shed 1 base, with 8 bases lying between them. Germline loops: CDR1 MNHEY, CDR2 SVGEGT. In DNA form, the CDR3 reads TGTGCCAGCAGTTTTTGGGACAGCAATCAGCCCCAGCATTTT. Translated, it gives CASSFWDSNQPQHF.

This clonotype was recorded a few times. The chain's CDR3 is CASSTQKQGLSSYNEQFF. The CDR3 DNA reads as TGTGCCAGCAGTACCCAAAAACAGGGTTTGAGCTCCTACAATGAGCAGTTCTTC. The V and J genes are TRBV6-2 or TRBV6-3 and TRBJ2-1, with a weak D call TRBD1 (6 bases). The germline gives CDR1 MNHEY, CDR2 SVGEGT. The CDR3 contains 18 residues. V lost 5 bases and J lost 0, with 20 bases in between.

This clonotype was counted a few times. The V gene is TRBV6-5, the J gene TRBJ2-6, with D possibly matching TRBD1 (6 bases). CDR1 and CDR2 from the germline V gene are MNHEY and SVGAGI. V gave up 4 bases and J gave up 2 bases, with 9 bases separating them. This CDR3 has 15 amino acids. The CDR3 nucleotides read TGTGCCAGCAGTTTAACAGGGCCTGGGGCCAACGTCCTGACTTTC. This sequence encodes CASSLTGPGANVLTF.